This is a list of T cell receptor beta chains from one sample in a study of blood T cell repertoires in COVID-19. Method: immunoSEQ multiplex PCR; TCRdb's copy keeps in-frame clones and lacks some. In the table there are over 100,000 clones, 82% of which are singletons. The specimen sequenced was peripheral blood. Every receptor here comes from a man in his sixties or seventies with acute or convalescent COVID-19. Both conserved end residues are part of each CDR3. The order of the fields is clone size, J gene, D gene, V gene, CDR3 protein, CDR3 DNA. A D gene is named only where the DNA matches it firmly. A clone size is listed for some rows: how often the clone was seen (once, few, many), or a class if it is expanded.

abundance: once; j_gene: TRBJ2-7; d_gene: -; v_gene: TRBV5-6; CDR3aa: CASSLYPYEQYF; CDR3nt: TGTGCCAGCAGCTTGTATCCCTACGAGCAGTACTTC
abundance: -; j_gene: TRBJ2-7; d_gene: -; v_gene: TRBV19; CDR3aa: CASSIGQGSGEQYF; CDR3nt: TGTGCCAGTAGTATCGGCCAGGGCTCTGGGGAGCAGTACTTC
abundance: -; j_gene: TRBJ2-3; d_gene: TRBD1; v_gene: TRBV5-1; CDR3aa: CASLRGQGTDTQYF; CDR3nt: TGCGCCAGCCTTAGGGGACAGGGCACAGATACGCAGTATTTT
abundance: -; j_gene: TRBJ1-2; d_gene: -; v_gene: TRBV5-1; CDR3aa: CASSLAHSLDYTF; CDR3nt: TGCGCCAGCAGCTTGGCGCACAGTTTAGACTACACCTTC
abundance: -; j_gene: TRBJ2-1; d_gene: -; v_gene: TRBV9; CDR3aa: CASSLWGASSYNEQFF; CDR3nt: TGTGCCAGCAGCTTATGGGGCGCGAGCTCCTACAATGAGCAGTTCTTC
abundance: -; j_gene: TRBJ2-6; d_gene: -; v_gene: TRBV3-1/TRBV3-2; CDR3aa: CASSARGSGANVLTF; CDR3nt: TGTGCCAGCAGCGCAAGAGGGTCTGGGGCCAACGTCCTGACTTTC
abundance: -; j_gene: TRBJ1-4; d_gene: -; v_gene: TRBV2; CDR3aa: CASSDIPEKLFF; CDR3nt: TGTGCCAGCAGTGATATCCCTGAAAAACTGTTTTTT
abundance: -; j_gene: TRBJ2-1; d_gene: TRBD1; v_gene: TRBV7-7; CDR3aa: CASSLGGQGGNEQFF; CDR3nt: TGTGCTAGCAGCTTAGGCGGACAGGGGGGGAATGAGCAGTTCTTC
abundance: -; j_gene: TRBJ2-5; d_gene: -; v_gene: TRBV29-1; CDR3aa: CSAGGRETQYF; CDR3nt: TGCAGCGCCGGGGGTCGGGAGACCCAGTACTTC
abundance: once; j_gene: TRBJ1-2; d_gene: -; v_gene: TRBV24-1; CDR3aa: CATSDGRRGDGYTF; CDR3nt: TGTGCCACCAGTGATGGAAGACGGGGGGACGGCTACACCTTC
abundance: -; j_gene: TRBJ2-5; d_gene: -; v_gene: TRBV10-3; CDR3aa: CAISESLQETQYF; CDR3nt: TGTGCCATCAGTGAGAGCCTCCAAGAGACCCAGTACTTC
abundance: once; j_gene: TRBJ1-5; d_gene: -; v_gene: TRBV18; CDR3aa: CASSPSPGERPQHF; CDR3nt: TGTGCCAGCTCACCGAGTCCGGGAGAGCGGCCCCAGCATTTT
abundance: few; j_gene: TRBJ2-3; d_gene: -; v_gene: TRBV3-1/TRBV3-2; CDR3aa: CASSQEQADTQYF; CDR3nt: TGTGCCAGCAGCCAAGAGCAGGCAGATACGCAGTATTTT
abundance: -; j_gene: TRBJ1-2; d_gene: TRBD1; v_gene: TRBV7-6; CDR3aa: CASSLTGDSYGYTF; CDR3nt: TGTGCCAGCAGCTTAACAGGGGACAGCTATGGCTACACCTTC
abundance: -; j_gene: TRBJ1-6; d_gene: -; v_gene: TRBV30; CDR3aa: CAWSSDSTRELNSPLHF; CDR3nt: TGTGCCTGGAGTTCGGATTCAACCAGGGAACTTAATTCACCCCTCCACTTT
abundance: -; j_gene: TRBJ2-7; d_gene: TRBD1; v_gene: TRBV5-1; CDR3aa: CASSQNAGTAIEQYF; CDR3nt: TGCGCCAGCAGCCAGAACGCCGGGACAGCCATAGAGCAGTACTTC
abundance: -; j_gene: TRBJ1-1; d_gene: -; v_gene: TRBV28; CDR3aa: CASSPQAIGRTEAFF; CDR3nt: TGTGCCAGCAGTCCACAGGCTATCGGAAGGACTGAAGCTTTCTTT
abundance: -; j_gene: TRBJ2-3; d_gene: TRBD2; v_gene: TRBV10-3; CDR3aa: CAISEERGADTQYF; CDR3nt: TGTGCCATCAGTGAGGAGCGGGGAGCGGATACGCAGTATTTT
abundance: -; j_gene: TRBJ2-3; d_gene: -; v_gene: TRBV5-4; CDR3aa: CASSLGGTDTQYF; CDR3nt: TGTGCCAGCAGCTTGGGAGGCACAGATACGCAGTATTTT
abundance: -; j_gene: TRBJ2-5; d_gene: -; v_gene: TRBV30; CDR3aa: CARNFGETQYF; CDR3nt: TGTGCCAGAAACTTCGGGGAGACCCAGTACTTC
abundance: -; j_gene: TRBJ2-1; d_gene: TRBD2; v_gene: TRBV4-1; CDR3aa: CASSQEVGSGGIYNEQFF; CDR3nt: TGCGCCAGCAGCCAAGAGGTTGGCAGCGGGGGAATATACAATGAGCAGTTCTTC
abundance: -; j_gene: TRBJ1-1; d_gene: -; v_gene: TRBV30; CDR3aa: CAWRIAGGGTEAFF; CDR3nt: TGTGCCTGGAGGATAGCGGGGGGCGGCACTGAAGCTTTCTTT